This entry is about one T cell receptor beta chain. Reverse transcription of all isolated RNA meant that expressed TCRB transcripts were sequenced. Sequenced by immunoSEQ multiplex PCR; TCRdb stores in-frame clones only, minus some. In the table there are hundreds of thousands of clones, around 15% of which are singletons. Deletions cut 8 bases from V and 6 bases from J, with 14 bases between. The CDR3 extends over 14 amino acids. CDR1 and CDR2 from the germline V gene are SGHTA and FQGNSA. A heparinised blood draw that averaged roughly 120 mL was obtained once from each donor. This specimen belongs to a study of beta chain features in type 1 diabetes. Across the study: Patients did not differ from healthy donors in age, gender or cell yield.

Sequences were obtained from central memory CD4+ T cells from blood. This chain uses TRBV7-2 with TRBJ2-6; TRBD2 might be the D (5 bases). The sequence derives from a man aged 30 to 45 in good health. Here the CDR3 reads CASRPDGMANVLTF. DNA for the CDR3: TGTGCCAGCCGCCCGGACGGGATGGCCAACGTCCTGACTTTC.